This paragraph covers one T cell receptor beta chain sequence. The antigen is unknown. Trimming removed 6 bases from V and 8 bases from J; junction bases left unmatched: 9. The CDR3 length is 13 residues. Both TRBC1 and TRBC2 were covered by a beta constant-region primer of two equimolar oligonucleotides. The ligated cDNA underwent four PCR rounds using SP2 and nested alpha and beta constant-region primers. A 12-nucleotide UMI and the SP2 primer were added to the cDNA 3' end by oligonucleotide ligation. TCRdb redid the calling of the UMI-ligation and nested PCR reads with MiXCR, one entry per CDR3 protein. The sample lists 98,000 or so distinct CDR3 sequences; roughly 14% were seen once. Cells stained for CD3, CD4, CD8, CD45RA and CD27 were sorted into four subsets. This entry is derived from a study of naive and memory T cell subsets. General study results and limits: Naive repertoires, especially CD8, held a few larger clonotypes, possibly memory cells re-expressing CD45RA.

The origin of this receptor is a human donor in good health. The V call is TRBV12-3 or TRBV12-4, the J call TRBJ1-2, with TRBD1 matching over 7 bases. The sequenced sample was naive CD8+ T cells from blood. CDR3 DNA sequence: TGTGCCAGCAGCTCCACAGGGGTCCTCGGCTACACCTTC. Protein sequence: CASSSTGVLGYTF.